This T cell receptor (beta chain) was captured by sequencing in a study of tissue T cells after allogeneic stem cell transplantation. Sequencing was performed with immunoSEQ multiplex PCR; in TCRdb, only in-frame clones are kept and a portion is missing. The sample shows more than 9,000 clones, 65% of them seen only once. The TCR sequence derives from a male donor aged 60 or over with lung cancer. The starting material was tissue from the stomach, obtained at autopsy.

In DNA, the CDR3 is TGCGCCAGCAGCCAATGGTTGACAGGGGATCAGCCCCAGCATTTT. Translating gives CASSQWLTGDQPQHF. This chain joins TRBV4-3 and TRBJ1-5, with TRBD1 identical over 8 bases. The germline gives CDR1 LGHNA, CDR2 YSLEER. This CDR3 comprises 15 residues. The junction had 5 bases not matched to a gene; V was cut back by 2 bases and J by 5 bases.